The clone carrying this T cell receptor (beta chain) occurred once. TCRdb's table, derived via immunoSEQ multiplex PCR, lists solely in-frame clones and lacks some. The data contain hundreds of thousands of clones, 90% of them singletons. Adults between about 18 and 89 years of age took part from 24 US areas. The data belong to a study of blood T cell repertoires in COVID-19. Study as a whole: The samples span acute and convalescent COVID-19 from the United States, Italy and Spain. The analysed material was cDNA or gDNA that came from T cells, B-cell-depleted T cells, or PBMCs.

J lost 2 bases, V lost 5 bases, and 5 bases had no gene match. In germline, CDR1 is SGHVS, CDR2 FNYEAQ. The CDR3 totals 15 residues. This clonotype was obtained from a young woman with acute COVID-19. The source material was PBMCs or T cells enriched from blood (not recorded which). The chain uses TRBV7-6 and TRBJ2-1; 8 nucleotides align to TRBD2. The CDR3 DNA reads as TGTGCCAGCAGCCCGCGGGAGGATCCCTACAATGAGCAGTTCTTC. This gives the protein CASSPREDPYNEQFF.